The 14 T cell receptor beta chains below were found in one sample sequenced in a study of response to subunit inactivated influenza vaccine. TCRdb used MiXCR to reprocess the RT-PCR reads, holding one entry per CDR3 protein. The table has hundreds of thousands of distinct CDR3 sequences, 9.5% to 15% seen once. The starting material was non-naive T cells sorted from PBMCs, obtained 14 days before vaccination. Receptor source: a man aged 45-65 years who received an inactivated influenza vaccine.

The V gene is TRBV12-3 or TRBV12-4, the J gene TRBJ2-2, with D perhaps given as TRBD1 or TRBD2 (6 bases each). CDR3 length equals 14 residues. Between the trimmed V and J ends, which lost 7 bases and 14 bases, there was a span of 23 bases. CDR3 amino acids: CASTLIGGRGELFF. The CDR3 coding sequence is TGTGCCAGCACTTTGATTGGGGGGCGAGGTGAACTGTTTTTT.

The chain has TRBV2 and TRBJ1-4; D ambiguous. CDR3 length: 12 amino acids. Germline CDR1 SNHLY, CDR2 FYNNEI. V was shortened by 6 bases and J by 8 bases, with 10 bases between the two germline ends. CDR3 residues: CASRRYEEKLFF. Here the CDR3 DNA reads TGTGCCAGCAGGCGGTACGAAGAAAAACTGTTTTTT.

This clonotype was seen only a few times. V is TRBV12-3 or TRBV12-4 and J is TRBJ2-1; a weak D match, TRBD1 (5 bases). The CDR3 is made up of 13 amino acids. Trimming removed 3 bases from V and 6 bases from J, with 9 bases in between. CDR3 residues: CASSLVGANEQFF. Here the CDR3 DNA reads TGTGCCAGCAGTTTGGTAGGGGCCAATGAGCAGTTCTTC.

The chain combines TRBV12-3 or TRBV12-4 with TRBJ1-5; 10 bases are shared with TRBD1. The CDR3 contains 14 residues. J lost 6 bases, V lost 3 bases, and 2 bases had no gene match. CDR3 region: CASSLTGGFQPQHF. Here the CDR3 DNA reads TGTGCCAGCAGTTTGACAGGGGGCTTTCAGCCCCAGCATTTT.

This clonotype was recorded many times. The V gene is TRBV29-1, the J gene TRBJ1-1, with D possibly matching TRBD1 (6 bases). Trimming pared 5 bases from V and 2 bases from J, leaving 18 bases between. The CDR3 length is 15 residues. CDR1 and CDR2 from the germline V gene are SQVTM and ANQGSEA. The CDR3 sequence is CSVKKTTGSNTEAFF. The CDR3, as DNA: TGCAGCGTTAAAAAGACGACAGGCTCCAACACTGAAGCTTTCTTT.

In this sample, this clonotype turned up a few times. The chain recombines TRBV6-1 with TRBJ2-5, with a tentative D call TRBD1 (6 bases). The germline V gene has CDR1 MNHNS and CDR2 SASEGT. The CDR3 consists of 13 residues. With 8 bases removed from V and 1 base from J, the gap between germline ends came to 11 bases. This chain's CDR3 is CASSRTVQETQYF. CDR3 bases: TGTGCCAGCTCCAGGACAGTCCAAGAGACCCAGTACTTC.

This CDR3 reads CATRKAPNSYNEQFF. In nucleotides, the CDR3 is TGTGCCACCCGGAAGGCGCCGAACTCCTACAATGAGCAGTTCTTC. This chain links TRBV7-6 with TRBJ2-1; no reliable D call. V lost 10 bases and J lost 0, with 16 bases in between. The V gene's germline CDR1 is SGHVS and CDR2 FNYEAQ. The CDR3 runs 15 residues.

This clonotype showed up just a few times. The rearrangement uses TRBV20-1 and TRBJ2-3; possible D gene TRBD1, 5 bases. This CDR3 contains 14 residues. Germline V gene data show CDR1 as DFQATT and CDR2 as SNEGSKA (reference sequence). Trimming stripped 2 bases from V and 4 bases from J, with 13 bases between. The CDR3 DNA follows: TGCAGTGCTAGACTTTCCCAGGGCTCAGATACGCAGTATTTT. Its protein is CSARLSQGSDTQYF.

The V gene is TRBV28, the J gene TRBJ2-5; possible D gene TRBD1, 6 bases. This CDR3 spans 17 amino acids. The germline V gene encodes CDR1 MDHEN and CDR2 SYDVKM. V lost 3 bases and J lost 4, with 21 bases in between. The CDR3 spells CASSLGLSTGLVETQYF. The CDR3 coding sequence is TGTGCCAGCAGTTTGGGATTAAGCACAGGGTTGGTAGAGACCCAGTACTTC.

This clonotype has only a few counts. The gene calls are TRBV3-1 and TRBJ2-1; 10 nucleotides agree with TRBD1. CDR1 is LGHDT, CDR2 YNNKEL, per germline (reference sequence). The J segment lost 8 bases and the V segment lost 1 base, leaving 5 bases of the junction unmatched. CDR3 length: 15 residues. As DNA, the CDR3 is TGTGCCAGCAGCCAAGTGGGACAGGGGAGGGATGAGCAGTTCTTC. As protein: CASSQVGQGRDEQFF.

This clonotype has at least ten counts. This rearrangement joins TRBV10-3 to TRBJ2-3, with D possibly being TRBD1 (5 bases). Trimming removed 9 bases at V and 4 bases at J, with 23 bases between. Germline values: CDR1 ENHRY, CDR2 SYGVKD. This CDR3 comprises 16 residues. The CDR3 loop is CAIEAGFATLPDTQYF. DNA of the CDR3: TGTGCCATTGAGGCAGGGTTCGCGACGCTCCCAGATACGCAGTATTTT.

This clonotype has only a few counts. The J gene is TRBJ2-5, the V gene TRBV30; D is unclear. This CDR3 contains 14 residues. Trimming cost V 2 bases and J 3 bases, with 13 bases left between them. Germline V CDR1 and CDR2: GTSNPN, SVGIG (reference sequence). The CDR3 here is CAWSMGWGEETQYF. For the CDR3, the DNA is TGTGCCTGGAGTATGGGATGGGGTGAAGAGACCCAGTACTTC.

This clonotype has ten or more counts. The V call is TRBV12-3 or TRBV12-4, the J call TRBJ1-5, with D possibly being TRBD1 (6 bases). V gave up 6 bases and J gave up 11 bases, with 20 bases separating them. The CDR3 spans 14 residues. CDR3 nucleotides: TGTGCCAGCAGCCAAGACAGGCCTCAATCGGCCCAGCATTTT. The encoded protein is CASSQDRPQSAQHF.

The chain couples TRBV10-3 to TRBJ2-7, with D tentatively TRBD2 (6 bases). This CDR3 contains 12 residues. Germline V lookup: CDR1 ENHRY, CDR2 SYGVKD. V dropped 2 bases and J dropped 4 bases, with 6 bases sitting between them. Here the CDR3 DNA reads TGTGCCATCAGTGAGGGGGGGTACGAGCAGTACTTC. Its translation: CAISEGGYEQYF.